Following are 14 T cell receptor beta chains from one sample sequenced in a study of T cell responses to AZD1222 COVID-19 vaccine (dated by TCRdb to the early 2020s). The label giving this sample's time point can be read as: baseline before first vaccination. Library generation was performed with the immunoSEQ multiplex PCR assay. Not all clones reach the TCRdb copy of this immuneACCESS table, which keeps in-frame sequences only. Checked studies attribute under half of the gap to unresolved V genes and leave the rest unexplained. The sample table holds about 140,000 clones, of which about 92% were seen once. About 9.1% of the sample comes from the top ten. The starting material was peripheral blood, obtained on day 0 of AZD1222 vaccination. The receptors were gathered from an adult in good health.

This clone was counted a single time. The genes are TRBV23-1 and TRBJ2-4; D call uncertain. TRBV23-1 falls under the ORF class, with uncertain function. The CDR3 covers 17 residues. V was clipped by 4 bases and J by 0 bases, with 16 bases between them. CDR3 DNA sequence: TGCGCCAGCAGTCCGAACTGGTCCGGCTTAGCCAAAAACATTCAGTACTTC. It yields the protein CASSPNWSGLAKNIQYF.

The gene calls are TRBV5-8 and TRBJ1-2; 9 bases match TRBD1. After removal of 2 bases from V and 6 bases from J, the junction contained 2 bases not matched to a gene. Germline CDR1 and CDR2: SGHTS and YDEGEE. This CDR3 contains 13 residues. In DNA, the CDR3 is TGTGCCAGCAGCTTTACAGGGGGCAATGGCTACACCTTC. It is translated as CASSFTGGNGYTF.

In its sample, this clone was seen once. The chain recombines TRBV3-1 (or the pseudogene TRBV3-2) with TRBJ2-3; perhaps TRBD2 as D (5 bases). This CDR3 is built from 14 residues. V lost 4 bases to trimming and J lost 4 bases, with 12 bases between them. CDR1 and CDR2 from the germline V gene are LGHDT and YNNKEL (reference sequence). The CDR3 sequence: CASSPLAAPDTQYF. The CDR3 nucleotides are TGTGCCAGCAGCCCTCTAGCAGCTCCAGATACGCAGTATTTT.

This clone was picked up one time. This sequence joins TRBV7-9 and TRBJ1-5; D may be TRBD1 (5 bases). There are 13 residues in the CDR3. The V gene lost 5 bases and the J gene lost 4 bases, with 9 bases spanning the gap. Germline lookup yields CDR1 SEHNR and CDR2 FQNEAQ (reference sequence). The CDR3 spells CASSPWGNQPQHF. The CDR3 DNA follows: TGTGCCAGCAGCCCTTGGGGGAATCAGCCCCAGCATTTT.

The CDR3 DNA follows: TGCGCCAGCAGCTTGGCCCTAGCGGGGGGCCGATGGAATGAGCAGTTCTTC. Amino acids: CASSLALAGGRWNEQFF. The chain employs TRBV5-1 and TRBJ2-1, with 11 positions matching TRBD2. The CDR3 covers 17 residues. V lost 0 bases, J lost 7 bases, and 9 bases stayed unmatched. From germline, CDR1 is SGHRS and CDR2 YFSETQ.

The chain joins TRBV20-1 to TRBJ2-2; no reliable D call. The CDR3 runs 14 residues. The germline V gene encodes CDR1 DFQATT and CDR2 SNEGSKA (reference sequence). Trimming took 3 bases from V and 0 from J, leaving 8 bases between them. CDR3: CSASLTANTGELFF. In DNA form, the CDR3 reads TGCAGTGCTAGTTTAACCGCGAACACCGGGGAGCTGTTTTTT.

In its sample, this clone was seen once. The chain recombines TRBV7-3 with TRBJ1-1, with a possible D match to TRBD1 (5 bases). CDR1 and CDR2 (germline): SGHTA, FQGTGA. Trimming pared 2 bases from V and 5 bases from J, leaving 15 bases between. The CDR3 is 15 residues long. The CDR3 reads CASSLVQGQMTEAFF. DNA for the CDR3: TGTGCCAGCAGCTTAGTGCAGGGTCAGATGACTGAAGCTTTCTTT.

The V call is TRBV3-1 (or the pseudogene TRBV3-2), the J call TRBJ1-2, with no clear D. CDR1 is LGHDT and CDR2 is YNNKEL in the germline V gene (reference sequence). V lost 4 bases, J lost 2 bases, and 14 bases lay in between. This CDR3 has 15 amino acids. CDR3 nucleotides: TGTGCCAGCAGCCCCAGCGGCGGCAGAAACTATGGCTACACCTTC. Residues: CASSPSGGRNYGYTF.

This clone was recorded once. The gene calls are TRBV6-2 or TRBV6-3 and TRBJ1-5, with D unresolved. Germline loops: CDR1 MNHEY, CDR2 SVGEGT. The CDR3 is made up of 16 amino acids. V was clipped by 4 bases and J by 1 base, with 14 bases between them. In DNA form, the CDR3 reads TGTGCCAGCAGTTTCCTTGAGGTGCGAAGCAATCAGCCCCAGCATTTT. Protein sequence: CASSFLEVRSNQPQHF.

This chain links TRBV19 with TRBJ2-1; D is unresolved. The V end was cut by 4 bases, the J end by 3 bases, with 7 bases between. The germline V gene has CDR1 LNHDA and CDR2 SQIVND (reference sequence). This CDR3 contains 13 residues. The CDR3 spells CASSTQVYNEQFF. CDR3 sequence (DNA): TGTGCCAGTAGTACCCAAGTCTACAATGAGCAGTTCTTC.

The chain links TRBV5-6 to TRBJ2-3; 9 bases fit TRBD2. Germline trimming cut 0 bases from V and 5 bases from J; bases unmatched to any gene: 10. Germline CDR1 reads SGHDT; CDR2 reads YYEEEE. The CDR3 length is 17 residues. The CDR3 sequence is CASSLVNGLAIGDTQYF. The CDR3 coding sequence is TGTGCCAGCAGCTTGGTGAATGGACTAGCGATTGGAGATACGCAGTATTTT.

This clone was recorded only once. CDR3 DNA sequence: TGTGCCTGGAGTTTTAAACGGAATCAGCCCCAGCATTTT. Translated: CAWSFKRNQPQHF. The chain recombines TRBV30 with TRBJ1-5; D not resolved. CDR1 GTSNPN and CDR2 SVGIG come from the germline V gene (reference sequence). Trimming left V 2 bases short and J 4 bases short, with 9 bases between. This CDR3 region has 13 residues.

The chain employs TRBV7-9 and TRBJ2-7; D unclear. The V end was cut by 4 bases, the J end by 3 bases, with 7 bases between. Germline values: CDR1 SEHNR, CDR2 FQNEAQ (reference sequence). The CDR3 is 12 residues long. The CDR3 protein is CASSSLGYEQYF. In DNA form, the CDR3 reads TGTGCCAGCAGCTCTCTCGGCTACGAGCAGTACTTC.

This chain links TRBV3-1 (or the pseudogene TRBV3-2) with TRBJ1-6; D is unclear. The germline V and J ends were trimmed by 2 bases and 14 bases, with 10 bases remaining between them. CDR1 is LGHDT, CDR2 YNNKEL, per germline (reference sequence). The CDR3 loop spans 12 amino acids. DNA for the CDR3: TGTGCCAGCAGCCAAAGGCAGGAAACCCTCCACTTT. It encodes CASSQRQETLHF.